Listed below are T cell receptor beta chains from one sample, sequenced in a study of PD-1 blockade in classical Hodgkin lymphoma. Measured with immunoSEQ multiplex PCR; TCRdb has only the in-frame clones, and not every one. The sample has 90,000 to 95,000 clones; roughly 89% are singletons. The sample consisted of peripheral blood mononuclear cells (PBMCs), taken before the second cycle of nivolumab. These receptors originate from a human donor with classical Hodgkin lymphoma. Both conserved end residues are part of each CDR3. A D gene is named only where the DNA matches it firmly. Size tells how often a clone was seen (once, few, many) or the class of an expanded clone, and some rows leave it out.

j_call	d_call	clone_size	v_call	cdr3_nt	cdr3_aa
TRBJ1-2	NA	NA	TRBV21-1	TGTGCCAGCAGCCACGGGACAGGGGGCGCAGATGGCTACACCTTC	CASSHGTGGADGYTF
TRBJ2-7	TRBD1	NA	TRBV19	TGTGCCAGTAGCGAAGGACAGGTTTTCTCCTACGAGCAGTACTTC	CASSEGQVFSYEQYF
TRBJ1-1	NA	NA	TRBV5-6	TGTGCCAGCAGCGGGAGGGTGAACACTGAAGCTTTCTTT	CASSGRVNTEAFF
TRBJ2-2	TRBD2	NA	TRBV5-1	TGCGCCAGCAGCTCCGCTAGCGGGAGTTTGACCGGGGAGCTGTTTTTT	CASSSASGSLTGELFF
TRBJ2-7	NA	NA	TRBV30	TGTGCCTGGAGTGCCCTCACCCAGGGCAGGGGCTACGAGCAGTACTTC	CAWSALTQGRGYEQYF
TRBJ2-7	TRBD1	NA	TRBV4-1	TGCGCCAGCAGCCAGAGGACAGGGGGGCCCTACGAGCAGTACTTC	CASSQRTGGPYEQYF
TRBJ2-1	NA	NA	TRBV11-3	TGTGCCAGCAGCTTAGGAGGTGGGGCCAGGTGGGATGAGCAGTTCTTC	CASSLGGGARWDEQFF
TRBJ2-5	TRBD2	NA	TRBV15	TGTGCCACCAGCAGCCTAGCGGCCGCACGGGAGCAGTACTTC	CATSSLAAAREQYF
TRBJ2-7	TRBD1	NA	TRBV7-9	TGTGCCAGCAGTTCCCGGACAGGGGTCCCCTACGAGCAGTACTTC	CASSSRTGVPYEQYF
TRBJ1-3	TRBD1	NA	TRBV14	TGTGCCAGCAGCCAAAACCCCTGGACAGGGAACACCATATATTTT	CASSQNPWTGNTIYF
TRBJ2-1	NA	NA	TRBV19	TGTGCCAGTAGTTTCCCAGGACAGAGCTCCTACAATGAGCAGTTCTTC	CASSFPGQSSYNEQFF
TRBJ1-3	NA	NA	TRBV6-6	TGTGCCAGCAGGTCGACGGCAGGGGTGGGAAACACCATATATTTT	CASRSTAGVGNTIYF
TRBJ2-3	NA	NA	TRBV7-6	TGTGCCAGCAGCAGCCCTCCGGGACCATCCACAGATACGCAGTATTTT	CASSSPPGPSTDTQYF
TRBJ1-5	NA	NA	TRBV10-3	TGTGCCATCAGTGAGGCTGAAGGGACGAATCAGCCCCAGCATTTT	CAISEAEGTNQPQHF
TRBJ2-2	NA	NA	TRBV13	TGTGCCAGCAGCGGGAGTAGCAGAACCGGGGAGCTGTTTTTT	CASSGSSRTGELFF
TRBJ1-1	NA	NA	TRBV14	TGTGCCAGCAGCCAATTGTCGCGTACTGAAGCTTTCTTT	CASSQLSRTEAFF
TRBJ2-7	NA	NA	TRBV6-1	TGTGCCAGCAGGGATCTGCAGCAGTACTTC	CASRDLQQYF
TRBJ2-2	NA	NA	TRBV5-4	TGTGCCAGCAGCGGGCCGGGGTCGAACACCGGGGAGCTGTTTTTT	CASSGPGSNTGELFF
TRBJ2-2	NA	NA	TRBV7-9	TGTGCCAGCAGCGAAGGGTTTCTGGACACCGGGGAGCTGTTTTTT	CASSEGFLDTGELFF
TRBJ1-6	NA	once	TRBV7-8	TGTGCCAGCGTCCGGGACTCCTATAATTCACCCCTCCACTTT	CASVRDSYNSPLHF
TRBJ1-4	TRBD1	NA	TRBV7-9	TGTGCCAGCAGCACGGAAGGGGGCGTGAATGAAAAACTGTTTTTT	CASSTEGGVNEKLFF
TRBJ2-7	TRBD1	NA	TRBV7-9	TGTGCCAGCAGCTGGACAGGGGCGGGGCACGAGCAGTACTTC	CASSWTGAGHEQYF
TRBJ2-5	NA	NA	TRBV19	TGTGCCAGTAGGAGTAGCGGCCGTCAAGAGACCCAGTACTTC	CASRSSGRQETQYF
TRBJ2-5	TRBD2	NA	TRBV6-1	TGTGCCAGCAGTGCCTCGGGGGGGCAAGAGACCCAGTACTTC	CASSASGGQETQYF
TRBJ2-7	NA	NA	TRBV7-2	TGTGCCAGCAACCTAGACGGGGTTGACGAGCAGTACTTC	CASNLDGVDEQYF
TRBJ1-3	NA	NA	TRBV5-4	TGTGCCAGCAGCTACCCTGGAAACACCATATATTTT	CASSYPGNTIYF
TRBJ2-7	TRBD2	many	TRBV7-9	TGTGCCAGCAGGGACGGACTAGCCTACGAGCAGTACTTC	CASRDGLAYEQYF
TRBJ1-3	NA	NA	TRBV30	TGTGCCTGGAGGACAGCTGGAAACACCATATATTTT	CAWRTAGNTIYF
TRBJ2-5	NA	NA	TRBV20-1	TGCAGTGCTTTGTCGGAGACCCAGTACTTC	CSALSETQYF
TRBJ1-1	NA	NA	TRBV2	TGTGCCAGCCGGGCAGGGTTGAGCACTGAAGCTTTCTTT	CASRAGLSTEAFF
TRBJ2-7	NA	NA	TRBV6-1	TGTGCCAGCAGTGATTATCTAGTTGGCTACGAGCAGTACTTC	CASSDYLVGYEQYF
TRBJ2-7	NA	NA	TRBV5-5	TGTGCCAGCAGCCTCCTCCCCGAGCAGTACTTC	CASSLLPEQYF
TRBJ1-1	NA	NA	TRBV5-4	TGTGCCAGCAGCTTTAGAGGGAGCGAAGCTTTCTTT	CASSFRGSEAFF